One TCR beta chain is described in this entry. Distinct nucleotide sequences in the sample also encode this CDR3. These data belong to a study of CD8+ T cells in alopecia areata. Following RNA extraction, reverse transcription yielded cDNA that acted as the sequencing template. The method was immunoSEQ multiplex PCR; TCRdb's version includes in-frame clones alone and lacks a portion of them. The data hold over 85,000 clones, with roughly three fifths observed a single time. Treatment given: oral pan-JAK inhibitor, 5-10 mg twice daily. CDR1 SNHLY and CDR2 FYNNEI come from the germline V gene. The V end was cut by 1 base, the J end by 0 bases, with 7 bases between. CDR3 size: 14 residues.

The receptor was derived from a human donor with alopecia areata. The sequencing here drew on CD8+ T cells sorted from blood, taken at week 4, from a patient treated with tofacitinib. The rearrangement uses TRBV2 and TRBJ2-7; D remains unclear. CDR3 coding DNA: TGTGCCAGCAGTGAAGGTCCCCTCTCCTACGAGCAGTACTTC. It codes for CASSEGPLSYEQYF.